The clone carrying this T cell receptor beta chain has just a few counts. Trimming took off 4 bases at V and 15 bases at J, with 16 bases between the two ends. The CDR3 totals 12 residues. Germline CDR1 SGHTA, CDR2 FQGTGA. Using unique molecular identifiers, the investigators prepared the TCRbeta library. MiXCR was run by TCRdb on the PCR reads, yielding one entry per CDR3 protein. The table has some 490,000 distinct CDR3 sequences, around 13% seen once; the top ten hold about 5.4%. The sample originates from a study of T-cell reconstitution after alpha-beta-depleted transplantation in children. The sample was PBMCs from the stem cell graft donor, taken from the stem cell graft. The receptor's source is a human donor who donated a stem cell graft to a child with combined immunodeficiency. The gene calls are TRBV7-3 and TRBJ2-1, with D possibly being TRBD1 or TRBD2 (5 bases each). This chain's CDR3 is CASSSGDGKRFF. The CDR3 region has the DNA TGTGCCAGCAGCTCTGGGGACGGAAAGAGGTTCTTC.